The source of this T cell receptor (beta chain) is a study of T cells in Graves' hyperthyroidism and ophthalmopathy. Study context: Peripheral blood was secured at the point of initial diagnosis, before any treatment.

Regarding the study as a whole: Most clonotypes that expanded in the thyroid above 0.001 also showed up in blood. Using 13 V-J features, a model discriminated ophthalmopathy from stable hyperthyroidism.

It was uncontrolled infection, other autoimmune disease, pregnancy or lactation that excluded patients. Amplification of TCR beta CDR3 regions used RNA as the template. HTBI primers were the set used in a first-round RT-PCR of the TCR CDR3. TCRdb re-called the multiplex PCR reads through MiXCR, storing one row per CDR3 protein. Seen here are around 620,000 distinct CDR3 sequences, 11% to 15% observed once, and the top ten hold around 7%. With 7 bases removed from V and 4 bases from J, the gap between germline ends came to 13 bases. The CDR3 is made up of 13 amino acids. This clonotype was seen repeatedly, ten times or more. The target antigen is unknown.

Sequencing used blood. The chain joins TRBV12-3 or TRBV12-4 to TRBJ2-5; the D is unclear. The source of this sequence is a woman aged 18-35 years with Graves' ophthalmopathy. The CDR3 is CASTPQRGETQYF. DNA of the CDR3: TGTGCCAGCACCCCCCAGCGAGGAGAGACCCAGTACTTC.